The clone carrying this T cell receptor beta chain has only a few counts. The CDR3 spans 13 residues. Trimming shortened V by 0 bases and J by 10 bases, and 9 bases separated the two germline ends. Germline V gives CDR1 LGHDT, CDR2 YNNKEL (reference sequence). This entry belongs to a study of patients and donors after allogeneic stem cell transplantation. TCRdb independently ran MiXCR on the RT-PCR reads; one entry per CDR3 protein. The sample has approximately 430,000 distinct CDR3 sequences, under 20% seen once. The sequence derives from a human donor who was either an allogeneic HSCT recipient or a stem cell or donor lymphocyte infusion donor (not recorded which). It is not recorded whose cells these are; they may come from a transplant donor. The sequencing sample was made of blood, either unsorted or a sorted T cell fraction (not recorded which). The genes are TRBV3-1 and TRBJ2-2; D is uncertain. In nucleotides, the CDR3 is TGTGCCAGCAGCCAAGAGATAAGGAAGGAGCTGTTTTTT. Amino acid sequence: CASSQEIRKELFF.